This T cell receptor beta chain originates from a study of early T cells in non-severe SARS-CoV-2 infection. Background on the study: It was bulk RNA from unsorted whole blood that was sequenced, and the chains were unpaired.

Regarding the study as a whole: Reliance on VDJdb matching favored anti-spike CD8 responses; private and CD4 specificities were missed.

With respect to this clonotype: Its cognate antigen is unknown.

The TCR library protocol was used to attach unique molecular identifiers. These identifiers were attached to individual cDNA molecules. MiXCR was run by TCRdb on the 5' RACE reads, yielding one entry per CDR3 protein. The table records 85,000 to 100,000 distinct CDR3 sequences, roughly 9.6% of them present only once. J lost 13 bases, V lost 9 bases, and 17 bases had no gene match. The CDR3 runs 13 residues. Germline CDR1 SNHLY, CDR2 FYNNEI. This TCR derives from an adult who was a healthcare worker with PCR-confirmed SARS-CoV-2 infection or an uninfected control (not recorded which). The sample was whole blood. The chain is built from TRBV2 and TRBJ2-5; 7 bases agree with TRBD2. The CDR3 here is CASRTGGTAHPYF. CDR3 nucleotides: TGTGCCAGTCGAACGGGGGGTACAGCACATCCGTACTTC. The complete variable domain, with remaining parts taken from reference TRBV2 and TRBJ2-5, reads EPEVTQTPSHQVTQMGQEVILRCVPISNHLYFYWYRQILGQKVEFLVSFYNNEISEKSEIFDDQFSVERPDGSNFTLKIRSTKLEDSAMYFCASRTGGTAHPYFGPGTRLLVL.